Below, 15 T cell receptor beta chains from the same sample are listed, as sequenced in a study of T cells in Graves' hyperthyroidism and ophthalmopathy. What was amplified from RNA transcripts were TCR beta CDR3 regions. The HTBI primer set served for first-round RT-PCR of the TCR CDR3. Via MiXCR, TCRdb re-called the multiplex PCR reads, giving one row per CDR3 protein. The sample has hundreds of thousands of distinct CDR3 sequences, 14% to 15% seen once; the top ten hold under 15%. Sequencing was carried out using blood. Source of these receptors: a man aged 18 to 30 with Graves' ophthalmopathy.

This clonotype was seen ten or more times. The chain recombines TRBV29-1 with TRBJ2-7; possibly TRBD1 for D (5 bases). The germline CDR1 and CDR2 sequences are SQVTM and ANQGSEA. V lost 2 bases, J lost 1 base, and 21 bases lay in between. The length of the CDR3 is 17 residues. The DNA of the CDR3 is TGCAGCGTTGAATTCGACAGTAGGTATGGGGTTTCCTACGAGCAGTACTTC. Its protein is CSVEFDSRYGVSYEQYF.

This clonotype was seen repeatedly, ten times or more. The CDR3 is CASSQARTPETQYF. For the CDR3, the DNA is TGTGCCAGCAGCCAAGCCAGGACTCCAGAGACCCAGTACTTC. This sequence joins TRBV3-1 and TRBJ2-5; maybe TRBD2 (5 bases). Per germline, CDR1 LGHDT and CDR2 YNNKEL (reference sequence). Trimming took off 1 base at V and 4 bases at J, with 10 bases between the two ends. The CDR3 loop spans 14 amino acids.

This clonotype was counted at least ten times. This chain uses TRBV10-1 with TRBJ2-7, with TRBD1 matching 7 bases. Unmatched junction bases numbered 8, after V lost 3 bases and J lost 0 bases. Germline assignment: CDR1 WNHNN and CDR2 SYGVQD (reference sequence). The CDR3 length is 16 residues. This chain's CDR3 is CASSDFTGVGSYEQYF. CDR3 DNA: TGCGCCAGCAGTGATTTCACAGGGGTGGGCTCCTACGAGCAGTACTTC.

V usage is TRBV7-3 and J usage is TRBJ2-1, with D tentatively TRBD2 (6 bases). The CDR3 length is 16 residues. V was trimmed by 3 bases and J by 2 bases, leaving 14 bases between them. Germline CDR1 is SGHTA and CDR2 is FQGTGA. CDR3 nucleotides: TGTGCCAGCAGCTTGGGTGGCGGGATCACCTACAATGAGCAGTTCTTC. Translated: CASSLGGGITYNEQFF.

The CDR3 DNA reads TGTGCCAGCAAGCTAGCGGCTTACGGGGAGCTGTTTTTT. As protein: CASKLAAYGELFF. J is TRBJ2-2 and V is TRBV2, with 7 bases lining up with TRBD2. In germline, CDR1 is SNHLY, CDR2 FYNNEI. The ends lost 7 bases at V and 7 bases at J; junction bases unmatched: 6. This CDR3 is built from 13 residues.

The chain links TRBV28 to TRBJ1-5; maybe TRBD1 (5 bases). CDR1 and CDR2 (germline): MDHEN, SYDVKM. V was shortened by 4 bases and J by 5 bases, with 18 bases between the two germline ends. The CDR3 runs to 16 residues. CDR3 residues: CASSSQFGTFHQPQHF. CDR3 bases: TGTGCCAGCAGTTCTCAGTTCGGGACTTTTCATCAGCCCCAGCATTTT.

This clonotype was seen repeatedly, ten times or more. This sequence joins TRBV20-1 and TRBJ2-1; the D gene could be TRBD1 or TRBD2 (5 bases each). CDR3 size: 17 residues. The germline V gene has CDR1 DFQATT and CDR2 SNEGSKA (reference sequence). V gave up 5 bases and J gave up 2 bases, with 22 bases separating them. CDR3 DNA sequence: TGCAGTGCTCTGGGGCTGGAGTGGGGAGTAGCCTACAATGAGCAGTTCTTC. This sequence encodes CSALGLEWGVAYNEQFF.

This clonotype was observed at least ten times. This sequence joins TRBV6-2 or TRBV6-3 and TRBJ2-5, with D possibly matching TRBD2 (6 bases). Germline CDR1 and CDR2: MNHEY and SVGEGT. The V end lost 2 bases, the J end lost 4 bases, and 14 bases lay between the germline ends. The CDR3 extends over 15 amino acids. CDR3 region: CASSYGIAVGETQYF. The DNA for the CDR3 is TGTGCCAGCAGTTACGGGATAGCGGTGGGAGAGACCCAGTACTTC.

This clonotype was observed many times. The J gene is TRBJ2-1, the V gene TRBV12-3 or TRBV12-4; D is perhaps TRBD2 (6 bases). V shed 5 bases and J shed 9 bases, with 11 bases lying between them. This CDR3 has 12 amino acids. Here the CDR3 DNA reads TGTGCCAGCAGTGACGGAGCGGGTGAGCAGTTCTTC. Protein sequence: CASSDGAGEQFF.

This clonotype showed up many times. This chain links TRBV12-3 or TRBV12-4 with TRBJ2-2; D is unresolved. The length of the CDR3 is 12 residues. V lost 9 bases to trimming and J lost 4 bases, with 9 bases between them. The CDR3, as DNA: TGTGCCAGTCCTGGTCGCACCGGGGAGCTGTTTTTT. Amino acids: CASPGRTGELFF.

This clonotype occurred many times. The chain has TRBV5-1 and TRBJ1-4; D remains ambiguous. V lost 1 base and J 8 bases, leaving 12 bases between the germline ends. CDR1 is SGHRS, CDR2 YFSETQ, per germline. This CDR3 is built from 14 residues. The CDR3, as DNA: TGCGCCAGCAGCTTGCGGATAGGCAGCGAAAAACTGTTTTTT. Encoded protein: CASSLRIGSEKLFF.

This clonotype has ten or more counts. The rearrangement joins TRBV11-1 to TRBJ2-5; tentative D call: TRBD2 (5 bases). The CDR3 loop spans 16 amino acids. Germline V gene data show CDR1 as SGHAT and CDR2 as FQDESV (reference sequence). Trimming cost V 5 bases and J 5 bases, with 21 bases left between them. DNA for the CDR3: TGTGCCAGCAGCCAGGATCCGTCGCCTTCGGGGGAGACCCAGTACTTC. Amino acid sequence: CASSQDPSPSGETQYF.

The chain combines TRBV7-9 with TRBJ1-3; 11 bases agree with TRBD1. CDR1 and CDR2 (germline): SEHNR, FQNEAQ (reference sequence). V shed 5 bases, J shed 3 bases, and the junction held 3 bases outside the gene matches. The CDR3 runs to 15 residues. This chain's CDR3 is CASSRDRGFGNTIYF. In DNA, the CDR3 is TGTGCCAGCAGCCGGGACAGGGGGTTTGGAAACACCATATATTTT.

This clonotype was counted ten times or more. The rearrangement links TRBV5-1 to TRBJ1-5, with 10 bases fitting TRBD1. Germline V gives CDR1 SGHRS, CDR2 YFSETQ. Trimming cost V 4 bases and J 2 bases; bases outside gene matches: 12. CDR3 length equals 18 residues. The CDR3 here is CASSPGTGDLFGNQPQHF. For the CDR3, the DNA is TGCGCCAGCAGCCCCGGGACAGGGGATTTGTTCGGCAATCAGCCCCAGCATTTT.

The chain combines TRBV6-1 with TRBJ1-1; D possibly corresponds to TRBD1 (6 bases). The CDR3 totals 14 residues. V was pared by 8 bases and J by 0 bases, with 13 bases between. Germline CDR1 and CDR2: MNHNS and SASEGT. DNA for the CDR3: TGTGCCAGCGACAACAGGGTCTTGAACACTGAAGCTTTCTTT. Protein: CASDNRVLNTEAFF.